This T cell receptor beta chain comes out of a study of T-cell reconstitution after alpha-beta-depleted transplantation in children. Study-wide results and limits: A year had passed since transplant, and T-cell counts and diversity by then came mostly from newly produced T cells.

The TCRbeta library was prepared with unique molecular identifiers. TCRdb itself ran the PCR reads through MiXCR, one entry per CDR3 protein. This sample yields roughly 670,000 distinct CDR3 sequences, of which under 15% are seen a single time; around 0.8% belongs to the top ten. The V and J ends lost 4 bases and 5 bases respectively, with 9 bases between them. The CDR3 has 14 residues. The germline gives CDR1 WSHSY, CDR2 SAAADI. This clonotype was counted a few times. Its target is unknown. This TCR was recovered from a girl aged 2 to 9 with congenital amegakaryocytic thrombocytopenia, due to receive a stem cell transplant. This chain uses TRBV10-2 with TRBJ1-6, with D hard to call. The material was PBMCs, obtained before TCRalphabeta/CD19-depleted stem cell transplant. The CDR3 DNA sequence: TGCGCCAGCAGTGCCACGGTTCATAATTCACCCCTCCACTTT. Its translation: CASSATVHNSPLHF.